Below, 24 T cell receptor beta chains from the same sample are listed, as sequenced in a study of response to subunit inactivated influenza vaccine. TCRdb reprocessed the RT-PCR reads via MiXCR and lists one record per CDR3 protein. The table lists hundreds of thousands of distinct CDR3 sequences, approximately 15% of them singletons. Sequenced here: PBMCs from blood, sampled roughly 15 days before vaccination. The origin of the receptors is a middle-aged man who received an inactivated influenza vaccine.

The CDR3 coding sequence is TGTGCCACCGGGTTGGGACTAGCGGGAGTGGGGGACAATGAGCAGTTCTTC. Translation gives CATGLGLAGVGDNEQFF. The V gene is TRBV24-1, the J gene TRBJ2-1; TRBD2 agrees at 14 bases. The CDR3 is 17 amino acids. CDR1 KGHDR and CDR2 SFDVKD come from the germline V gene. Trimming cost V 9 bases and J 5 bases; bases outside gene matches: 11.

This clonotype was seen a few times. This sequence joins TRBV7-9 and TRBJ1-1; D is unclear. CDR3 length: 16 amino acids. The V end was cut by 1 base, the J end by 0 bases, with 12 bases between. Looked up from germline, CDR1 is SEHNR and CDR2 is FQNEAQ (reference sequence). CDR3 nucleotide sequence: TGTGCCAGCAGCTTAGTACCAGCAGACTTGAACACTGAAGCTTTCTTT. Protein product: CASSLVPADLNTEAFF.

The chain carries TRBV2 and TRBJ2-2, with D possibly being TRBD2 (7 bases). The CDR3 contains 18 residues. V lost 11 bases and J lost 0, with 25 bases in between. Germline V CDR1 and CDR2: SNHLY, FYNNEI. The CDR3 loop reads CARWGGRRIIANTGELFF. The CDR3, as DNA: TGTGCCCGCTGGGGGGGCAGGCGAATAATCGCGAACACCGGGGAGCTGTTTTTT.

The chain is built from TRBV7-9 and TRBJ2-5, with 9 bases aligning to TRBD2. There are 16 residues in the CDR3. Germline CDR1 SEHNR, CDR2 FQNEAQ (reference sequence). Trimming removed 0 bases from V and 7 bases from J; junction bases left unmatched: 9. The CDR3 DNA is TGTGCCAGCAGCTTAGCGATGGTAGCGGGAGCAGTGACCCAGTACTTC. Translation: CASSLAMVAGAVTQYF.

This clonotype appeared a few times. Here the CDR3 reads CASSLGTSKNQPQHF. The CDR3 DNA sequence: TGTGCCAGCAGTTTAGGTACTAGTAAAAATCAGCCCCAGCATTTT. J is TRBJ1-5 and V is TRBV28, with D hard to call. Germline V gene data show CDR1 as MDHEN and CDR2 as SYDVKM. The CDR3 extends over 15 amino acids. V gave up 2 bases and J gave up 4 bases, with 12 bases separating them.

The rearrangement links TRBV28 to TRBJ1-5, with D uncertain. V was pared by 7 bases and J by 1 base, with 14 bases between. Germline-derived CDR1 and CDR2 are MDHEN and SYDVKM. The CDR3 has 15 amino acids. The CDR3, as DNA: TGTGCCAGCATCTTGGTGGGAGCGAGCAATCAGCCCCAGCATTTT. This encodes CASILVGASNQPQHF.

This clonotype was observed a handful of times. The rearrangement uses TRBV6-1 and TRBJ2-1, with 10 positions matching TRBD1. The J segment lost 5 bases and the V segment lost 6 bases, leaving 7 bases of the junction unmatched. Per germline, CDR1 MNHNS and CDR2 SASEGT. The CDR3 is made up of 15 amino acids. Written as DNA, the CDR3 is TGTGCCAGCAGAGTGCGGGACAGGGGAAACAATGAGCAGTTCTTC. Translating it yields CASRVRDRGNNEQFF.

The table lists this clonotype with a few counts. The chain employs TRBV12-3 or TRBV12-4 and TRBJ1-5; TRBD1 matches 7 bases. Trimming took 4 bases from V and 2 from J; bases not matched to a gene: 5. This CDR3 is built from 15 residues. In DNA, the CDR3 is TGTGCCAGCAGTTCCAGGGGGACAGGCAATCAGCCCCAGCATTTT. This sequence encodes CASSSRGTGNQPQHF.

This clonotype was detected ten times or more. This chain joins TRBV6-5 and TRBJ2-5; TRBD1 is a possible D gene (5 bases). The CDR3 has 17 amino acids. CDR1 is MNHEY, CDR2 SVGAGI, per germline. V lost 0 bases and J lost 4, with 18 bases in between. The CDR3 DNA follows: TGTGCCAGCAGTTACTCCACCCGCGTCAGGGATATAGAGACCCAGTACTTC. It is translated as CASSYSTRVRDIETQYF.

As to this clonotype: This may be a read error: a much more frequent sequence differs by one nucleotide. This rearrangement joins TRBV10-3 to TRBJ2-3; D may be TRBD1 or TRBD2 (5 bases each). Germline V gene lookup returns CDR1 ENHRY and CDR2 SYGVKD. The CDR3 runs 16 residues. CDR3 region: CTISDRRDLSTDTQYF. The CDR3 DNA sequence: TGTACCATCAGTGATCGCCGGGACCTTAGCACAGATACGCAGTATTTT.

V and J are TRBV10-2 and TRBJ1-6, with D unclear. Germline lookup yields CDR1 WSHSY and CDR2 SAAADI. V was clipped by 8 bases and J by 6 bases, with 17 bases between them. The CDR3 spans 15 residues. The CDR3 DNA reads as TGCGCCAGCTCTGTCGGGGATGCGGGTAATTCACCCCTCCACTTT. It yields the protein CASSVGDAGNSPLHF.

Regarding this clonotype: A much larger clonotype is one base distant, so this may be a read error. This chain uses TRBV20-1 with TRBJ2-4; a possible D gene is TRBD1 (5 bases). This CDR3 has 15 amino acids. V gave up 4 bases and J gave up 8 bases, with 21 bases separating them. Germline values: CDR1 DFQATT, CDR2 SNEGSKA (reference sequence). The CDR3 bases are TGCAGTGCTAAGGGGCAAGGGGAACCCAAGCACATTCAGTACTTC. Residues: CSAKGQGEPKHIQYF.

The V gene is TRBV28, the J gene TRBJ1-3; a weak D match, TRBD1 (5 bases). The ends were cut back, 5 bases at V and 0 bases at J, with 14 bases in the middle. The CDR3 spans 16 residues. The germline CDR1 and CDR2 sequences are MDHEN and SYDVKM. The CDR3 reads CASSPPLGTSGNTIYF. CDR3 bases: TGTGCCAGCAGTCCCCCACTGGGGACCTCTGGAAACACCATATATTTT.

Ten or more counts support this clonotype. V is TRBV15 and J is TRBJ2-1; D not resolved. The V gene lost 0 bases and the J gene lost 1 base, with 10 bases spanning the gap. This CDR3 is built from 16 residues. Germline CDR1 is LNHNV and CDR2 is YYDKDF (reference sequence). The CDR3 spells CATSRDTVLSYNEQFF. The CDR3 bases are TGTGCCACCAGCAGAGATACCGTTTTGTCCTACAATGAGCAGTTCTTC.

The chain joins TRBV19 to TRBJ2-7; 9 nucleotides line up with TRBD2. The trim removed 3 bases at V and 2 bases at J, leaving 5 bases unmatched. The CDR3 spans 15 residues. Germline CDR1 and CDR2: LNHDA and SQIVND (reference sequence). CDR3 amino acids: CASSMGLASPYEQYF. The CDR3 region has the DNA TGTGCCAGTAGTATGGGACTAGCCTCCCCCTACGAGCAGTACTTC.

The chain uses TRBV10-3 and TRBJ1-1, with 7 bases identical to TRBD1. V shed 6 bases and J 1 base; nucleotides not matched to a gene: 8. The germline gives CDR1 ENHRY, CDR2 SYGVKD. CDR3 length: 15 amino acids. CDR3 sequence: CAISRRQGENTEAFF. The CDR3 coding sequence is TGTGCCATCAGCCGAAGACAGGGCGAGAACACTGAAGCTTTCTTT.

This clonotype has a count of ten or more. The V call is TRBV11-2, the J call TRBJ1-2, with TRBD1 as a possible D gene (6 bases). The CDR3 sequence is 12 residues long. Trimming removed 3 bases at V and 7 bases at J, with 9 bases between. CDR1 SGHAT and CDR2 FQNNGV come from the germline V gene. The CDR3, as DNA: TGTGCCAGCAGCTTTCAGGGGTCTGGCTACACCTTC. Its translation is CASSFQGSGYTF.

This clonotype has just a few counts. The chain employs TRBV18 and TRBJ1-1; 9 positions agree with TRBD1. With V trimmed by 3 bases and J by 11 bases, 7 bases remained unmatched. The CDR3 runs to 13 residues. CDR1 and CDR2 from the germline V gene are KGHSH and LQKENI. The DNA for the CDR3 is TGTGCCAGCTCACCTCAAGAGGACAGGGGTGCTTTCTTT. Translating gives CASSPQEDRGAFF.

There are many counts of this clonotype. The CDR3 sequence is CASRRDRGYEQYF. DNA for the CDR3: TGTGCCAGCAGGCGGGACAGGGGCTACGAGCAGTACTTC. The genes are TRBV12-3 or TRBV12-4 and TRBJ2-7, with 10 bases identical to TRBD1. V was pared by 6 bases and J by 3 bases, with 2 bases of the junction left unmatched. The CDR3 consists of 13 residues.

This clonotype was seen at least ten times. The chain joins TRBV20-1 to TRBJ2-3; D unclear. Germline assignment: CDR1 DFQATT and CDR2 SNEGSKA (reference sequence). There are 14 residues in the CDR3. V was shortened by 3 bases and J by 6 bases, with 16 bases between the two germline ends. The CDR3 bases are TGCAGTGCTAGGCGGCTAGAGTACGCGGATACGCAGTATTTT. Encoded protein: CSARRLEYADTQYF.

The rearrangement joins TRBV28 to TRBJ1-5; D is possibly TRBD1 (6 bases). Germline V gives CDR1 MDHEN, CDR2 SYDVKM. Trimming cost V 8 bases and J 5 bases, with 10 bases left between them. The CDR3 runs to 12 residues. DNA for the CDR3: TGTGCCAGCGGCAGGGGTTATCAGCCCCAGCATTTT. It specifies CASGRGYQPQHF.

The V and J genes are TRBV20-1 and TRBJ2-3; D may be TRBD1 (5 bases). The CDR3 has 12 amino acids. CDR1 DFQATT and CDR2 SNEGSKA come from the germline V gene (reference sequence). V dropped 4 bases and J dropped 1 base, with 6 bases sitting between them. Written as DNA, the CDR3 is TGCAGTGCTACCAGGGGCACAGATACGCAGTATTTT. The encoded protein is CSATRGTDTQYF.

This CDR3 reads CASSDRVLGEQYF. Written as DNA, the CDR3 is TGTGCCAGCAGTGACAGGGTACTTGGCGAGCAGTACTTC. The chain links TRBV6-1 to TRBJ2-7, with D possibly matching TRBD1 (5 bases). V was shortened by 3 bases and J by 6 bases, with 12 bases between the two germline ends. Germline CDR1 and CDR2: MNHNS and SASEGT. The CDR3 has 13 residues.

This clonotype was counted ten times or more. The V gene is TRBV7-8, the J gene TRBJ2-1; unclear D gene. CDR3 length equals 17 residues. Deletions cut 5 bases from V and 0 bases from J, with 17 bases between. CDR1 and CDR2 from the germline V gene are SGHVS and FQNEAQ. CDR3 loop: CASSTQDLLSSYNEQFF. Written as DNA, the CDR3 is TGTGCCAGCAGCACCCAAGACTTACTGAGCTCCTACAATGAGCAGTTCTTC.